The T cell receptor beta chain described here comes from a study of PD-L1 blockade in urothelial cancer. Trimming took 3 bases from V and 4 from J; bases not matched to a gene: 7. Looked up from germline, CDR1 is SNHLY and CDR2 is FYNNEI. The CDR3 sequence is 15 residues long. The repertoire was sequenced with immunoSEQ multiplex PCR; TCRdb's copy has only in-frame clones and lacks some. Of 50,000 to 55,000 clones listed, 70% to 80% are singletons. This TCR derives from a man between 65 and 85 years old with urothelial cancer. Sequencing used PBMCs, obtained around atezolizumab (anti-PD-L1) treatment. This chain links TRBV2 with TRBJ1-2, with 8 nucleotides matching TRBD1. This chain's CDR3 is CASSELRTGPYGYTF. DNA for the CDR3: TGTGCCAGCAGTGAGCTCAGGACAGGGCCCTATGGCTACACCTTC.